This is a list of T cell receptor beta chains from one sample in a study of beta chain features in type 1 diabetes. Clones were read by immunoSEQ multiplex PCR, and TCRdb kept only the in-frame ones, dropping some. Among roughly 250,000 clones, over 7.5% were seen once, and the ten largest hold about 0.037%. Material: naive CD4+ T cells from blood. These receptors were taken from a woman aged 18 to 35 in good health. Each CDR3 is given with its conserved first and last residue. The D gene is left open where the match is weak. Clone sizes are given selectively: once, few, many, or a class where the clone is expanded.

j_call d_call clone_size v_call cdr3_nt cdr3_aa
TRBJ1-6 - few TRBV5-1 TGCGCCAGCAGCTTGGACGGTTACGATAATTCACCCCTCCACTTT CASSLDGYDNSPLHF
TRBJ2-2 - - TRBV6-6 TGTGCCAGCAGCCTTGACTTAACCCCCGGGGAGCTGTTTTTT CASSLDLTPGELFF
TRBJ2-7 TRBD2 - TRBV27 TGTGCCAGCAGTATTACTAGCGGGGGTACCTACGAGCAGTACTTC CASSITSGGTYEQYF
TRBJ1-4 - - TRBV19 TGTGCCAGTAGTCCGACAGTTACTAATGAAAAACTGTTTTTT CASSPTVTNEKLFF
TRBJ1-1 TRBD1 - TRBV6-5 TGTGCCAGCAGTCTGGGACAGTTGAACACTGAAGCTTTCTTT CASSLGQLNTEAFF
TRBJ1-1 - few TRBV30 TGTGCCTGGAGTGTACTCCGGGAAGCTTTCTTT CAWSVLREAFF
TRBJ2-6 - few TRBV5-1 TGCGCCAGCAGCCAGTATATCGGGGATGGGGCCAACGTCCTGACTTTC CASSQYIGDGANVLTF
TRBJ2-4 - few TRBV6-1 TGTGCCACCCTCCGGGTCCAACTAGCCAAAAACATTCAGTACTTC CATLRVQLAKNIQYF
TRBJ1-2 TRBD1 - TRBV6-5 TGTGCCAGCAGTTACTCTGGACAGGAGATCTGGTATGGCTACACCTTC CASSYSGQEIWYGYTF
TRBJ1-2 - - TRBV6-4 TGTGCCAGCACCAATTTTTTGGACAGACCCTCTAACTATGGCTACACCTTC CASTNFLDRPSNYGYTF
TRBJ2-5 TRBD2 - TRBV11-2 TGTGCCAGCAGCTCGATTCGGCTAGCGGACAACCAAGAGACCCAGTACTTC CASSSIRLADNQETQYF
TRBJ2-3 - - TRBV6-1 TGTGCCAGCAGTGACTTAATAGATACGCAGTATTTT CASSDLIDTQYF
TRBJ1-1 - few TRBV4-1 TGCGCCAGCAGCCCCCTTGCAGGCGGGGCCTCTGAAGCTTTCTTT CASSPLAGGASEAFF
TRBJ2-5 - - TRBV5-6 TGTGCCAGCAGCGTAGGGGTTTCGGAGACCCAGTACTTC CASSVGVSETQYF
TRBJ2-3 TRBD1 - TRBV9 TGTGCCAGCAGCGTAGAGGGACAGGGGGTAACAACAGATACGCAGTATTTT CASSVEGQGVTTDTQYF
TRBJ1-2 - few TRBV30 TGTGCCTTCGGGTCAGCTAACTATGGCTACACCTTC CAFGSANYGYTF
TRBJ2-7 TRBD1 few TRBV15 TGTGCCACCAGCAGTACTCCGGGACAGGGAAGCGACGAGCAGTACTTC CATSSTPGQGSDEQYF
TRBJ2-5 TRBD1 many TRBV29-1 TGCAGCGTTGGACAGGGGGCGGGGGAGACCCAGTACTTC CSVGQGAGETQYF
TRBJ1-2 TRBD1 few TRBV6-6 TGTGCCAGCAGCGACAATCGGGACAGGGGATCTGGCTACACCTTC CASSDNRDRGSGYTF
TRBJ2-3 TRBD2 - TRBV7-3 TGTGCCAGCAGCTTAACGTTTAGCGGGGGGGCAGGAGATACGCAGTATTTT CASSLTFSGGAGDTQYF
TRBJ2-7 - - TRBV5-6 TGTGCCAGCAGCTTCCAGGGCCCCTACGAGCAGTACTTC CASSFQGPYEQYF
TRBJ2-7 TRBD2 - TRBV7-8 TGTGCCAGCAGCTTCGGCGTTAGCGGGAGAACTGACTACGAGCAGTACTTC CASSFGVSGRTDYEQYF
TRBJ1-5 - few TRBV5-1 TGCGCCAGCAGCCCAGGGATTAATCAGCCCCAGCATTTT CASSPGINQPQHF
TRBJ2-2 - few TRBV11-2 TGTGCCAGCAGCCCAAACACCGGGGAGCTGTTTTTT CASSPNTGELFF
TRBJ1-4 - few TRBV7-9 TGTGCCAGCAGCCCAACCAGGGGAAGTGAAAAACTGTTTTTT CASSPTRGSEKLFF
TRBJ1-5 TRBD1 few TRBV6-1 TGTGCCAGCAGTGAAGCTACAGGGGTGCAGCCCCAGCATTTT CASSEATGVQPQHF
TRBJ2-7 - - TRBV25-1 TGTGCCAGCAGTGGACAGAGCTCCTACGAGCAGTACTTC CASSGQSSYEQYF
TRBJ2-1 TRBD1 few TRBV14 TGTGCCAGCAGCCCTTGGGGACAGGGGGCGGCTGAGCAGTTCTTC CASSPWGQGAAEQFF
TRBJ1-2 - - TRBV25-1 TGTGCCAGCAGTGTATCTGATGGGGGGTATGGCTACACCTTC CASSVSDGGYGYTF
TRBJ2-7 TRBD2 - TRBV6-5 TGTGCCAGTACAGGGACTAGCTTGGGCGAGCAGTACTTC CASTGTSLGEQYF
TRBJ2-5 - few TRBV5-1 TGCGCCAGCAGCTTCGGGATTCAAGAGACCCAGTACTTC CASSFGIQETQYF
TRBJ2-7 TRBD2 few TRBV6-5 TGTGCCAGCAGACCACTAGCGGGACCCTACGAGCAGTACTTC CASRPLAGPYEQYF
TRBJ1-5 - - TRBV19 TGTGCCAGTAGTATAATCGGACATAGCAATCAGCCCCAGCATTTT CASSIIGHSNQPQHF
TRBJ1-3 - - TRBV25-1 TGTGCCAGCAGCTCGCTGGTGTTGGGCCACACCATATATTTT CASSSLVLGHTIYF
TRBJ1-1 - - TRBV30 TGTGCCTGGAGTCGACGACAGGACACTGAAGCTTTCTTT CAWSRRQDTEAFF
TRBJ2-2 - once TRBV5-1 TGCGCCAGCGCCGGCGGGCCCCTTAACACCGGGGAGCTGTTTTTT CASAGGPLNTGELFF
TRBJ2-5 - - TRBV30 TGTGCCTGGAATCAGGGGTTCGGGGAGACCCAGTACTTC CAWNQGFGETQYF
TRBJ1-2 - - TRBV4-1 TGCGCCAGCAGCCAAGGAACAGCGGGCTATGGCTACACCTTC CASSQGTAGYGYTF
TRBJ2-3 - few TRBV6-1 TGTGCCTCCCAGTTCCCGGGTCGCACAGATACGCAGTATTTT CASQFPGRTDTQYF
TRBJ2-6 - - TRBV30 TGTGCCTGGAGTGTAGGCTCATCCCTAAGGCGGGGGGCCAACGTCCTGACTTTC CAWSVGSSLRRGANVLTF
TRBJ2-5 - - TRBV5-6 TGTGCCAGCAGCTTAATTAGCGAGACCCAGTACTTC CASSLISETQYF
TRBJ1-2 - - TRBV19 TGTGCCAGTAACCTCGACAGTCATGGCTACACCTTC CASNLDSHGYTF
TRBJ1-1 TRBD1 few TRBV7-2 TGTGCCAGCAGCTCCGCAGGGGGGAACACTGAAGCTTTCTTT CASSSAGGNTEAFF
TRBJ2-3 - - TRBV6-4 TGTGCCAGCAGAAATTCAGGGGCCAGCACAGATACGCAGTATTTT CASRNSGASTDTQYF
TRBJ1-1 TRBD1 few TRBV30 TGTGCCTGGAGTGTAGGGACAGCTGCTTTCTTT CAWSVGTAAFF
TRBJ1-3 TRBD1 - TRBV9 TGTGCCAGCAGCGAAACTACAGGGGGAGCGAGCTCTGGAAACACCATATATTTT CASSETTGGASSGNTIYF
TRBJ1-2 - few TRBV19 TGTGCCAGTAGTATTGGGGCGGTGAATGGCTACACCTTC CASSIGAVNGYTF